This TCR beta chain was identified during a study of CDR3 diversity in severe acne. Germline-derived CDR1 and CDR2 are SGHAT and FQNNGV. The CDR3 consists of 15 residues. V was pared by 3 bases and J by 8 bases, with 6 bases of the junction left unmatched. TCRdb re-derived calls from the PCR reads in MiXCR, one entry per CDR3 protein. This sample has over 90,000 distinct CDR3 sequences, with roughly half found just once. The sample comprised blood. The J gene is TRBJ1-6, the V gene TRBV11-2; TRBD1 aligns across 8 bases. This sequence was found in a male donor with acne. In DNA, the CDR3 is TGTGCCAGCAGCTTCCATCAGGGGGCCGATTCACCCCTCCACTTT. It specifies CASSFHQGADSPLHF.